The next 2 T cell receptor beta chains were all read from a single sample in a study of T cell changes during pregnancy in multiple sclerosis. Method: immunoSEQ multiplex PCR; TCRdb's copy keeps in-frame clones and lacks some. Counted here are about 89,000 clones, about 91% occurring once; the ten biggest clones make up roughly 2.3%. The starting material was peripheral blood, obtained after pregnancy. The receptors derive from a female donor in good health, enrolled as a control in a pregnancy study.

The gene calls are TRBV2 and TRBJ2-5; possibly TRBD2 for D (6 bases). Deletions cut 4 bases from V and 7 bases from J, with 31 bases between. The CDR3 has 19 amino acids. Germline CDR1 is SNHLY and CDR2 is FYNNEI. The CDR3 DNA reads TGTGCCAGCAGTGGTTGGTTGGGCTGGTCGGGGGAGCGCCGGGCGACCCAGTACTTC. Its translation: CASSGWLGWSGERRATQYF. Combining the CDR3 with reference TRBV2 and TRBJ2-5 gives the whole variable domain EPEVTQTPSHQVTQMGQEVILRCVPISNHLYFYWYRQILGQKVEFLVSFYNNEISEKSEIFDDQFSVERPDGSNFTLKIRSTKLEDSAMYFCASSGWLGWSGERRATQYFGPGTRLLVL.

The chain links TRBV6-5 to TRBJ2-7; 7 bases align to TRBD1. V was clipped by 6 bases and J by 2 bases; unmatched bases: 7. Germline CDR1 is MNHEY and CDR2 is SVGAGI. The CDR3 contains 14 residues. The CDR3 sequence: CASSPGTAPYEQYF. CDR3 DNA: TGTGCCAGCAGCCCCGGGACAGCGCCCTACGAGCAGTACTTC.